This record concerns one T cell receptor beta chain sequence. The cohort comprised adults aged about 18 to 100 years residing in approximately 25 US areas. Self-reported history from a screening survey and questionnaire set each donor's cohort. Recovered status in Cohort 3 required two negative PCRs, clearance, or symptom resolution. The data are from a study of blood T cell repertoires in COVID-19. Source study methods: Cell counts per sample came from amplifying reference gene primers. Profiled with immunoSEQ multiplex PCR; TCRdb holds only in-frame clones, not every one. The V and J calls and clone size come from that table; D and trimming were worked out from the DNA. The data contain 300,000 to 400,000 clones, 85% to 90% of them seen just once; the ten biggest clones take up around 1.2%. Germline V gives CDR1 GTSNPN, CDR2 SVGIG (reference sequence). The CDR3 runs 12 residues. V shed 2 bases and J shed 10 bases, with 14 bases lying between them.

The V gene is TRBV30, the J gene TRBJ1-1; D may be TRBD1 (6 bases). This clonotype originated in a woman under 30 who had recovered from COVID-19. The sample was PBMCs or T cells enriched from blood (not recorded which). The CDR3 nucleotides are TGTGCCTGGAGTAGGCAGGGGTCACGAGCTTTCTTT. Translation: CAWSRQGSRAFF.